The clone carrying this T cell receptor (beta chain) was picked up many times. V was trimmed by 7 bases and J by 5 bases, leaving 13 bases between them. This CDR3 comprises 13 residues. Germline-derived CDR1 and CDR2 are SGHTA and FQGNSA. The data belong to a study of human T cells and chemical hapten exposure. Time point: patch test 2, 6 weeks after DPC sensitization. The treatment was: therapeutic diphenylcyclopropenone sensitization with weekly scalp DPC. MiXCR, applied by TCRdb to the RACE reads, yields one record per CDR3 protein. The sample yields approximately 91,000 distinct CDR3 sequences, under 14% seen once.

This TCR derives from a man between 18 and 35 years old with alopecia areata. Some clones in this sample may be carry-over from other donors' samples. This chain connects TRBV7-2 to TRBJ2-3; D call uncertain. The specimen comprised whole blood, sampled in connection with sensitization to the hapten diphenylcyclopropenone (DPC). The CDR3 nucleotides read TGTGCCAGCACCCATCCCCAGGTAGATACGCAGTATTTT. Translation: CASTHPQVDTQYF.